The 22 T cell receptor beta chains below all came from one sample that was sequenced in a study of blood T cell repertoires in COVID-19 (dated by TCRdb to 2020 to 2022). Library prep was done by the immunoSEQ multiplex PCR assay. This is the immuneACCESS table as TCRdb keeps it, with only in-frame sequences that have V and J called. A part of the clones is gone; compared with another copy, unresolved V genes explain less than half, and the rest is unexplained. This sample gives about 290,000 clones in total; 75% to 90% of them show up just once. The leading ten clones occupy 0.9% to 1% of the sample. The sample comprised peripheral blood. These receptors all come from a woman in her 40s who had recovered from COVID-19.

The chain couples TRBV6-2 or TRBV6-3 to TRBJ1-5, with no clear D. The germline gives CDR1 MNHEY, CDR2 SVGEGT. This CDR3 spans 16 amino acids. Trimming removed 5 bases at V and 1 base at J, with 15 bases between. The CDR3 loop is CASSSPGYKSNQPQHF. CDR3 coding DNA: TGTGCCAGCAGTAGCCCGGGGTACAAAAGCAATCAGCCCCAGCATTTT.

This sequence joins TRBV3-1 (or the pseudogene TRBV3-2) and TRBJ1-5; tentative D call: TRBD1 (6 bases). Germline lookup yields CDR1 LGHDT and CDR2 YNNKEL (reference sequence). The V end lost 1 base, the J end lost 6 bases, and 13 bases lay between the germline ends. The CDR3 spans 15 residues. The CDR3 protein is CASSQGRGPVQPQHF. The DNA of the CDR3 is TGTGCCAGCAGCCAAGGCAGGGGTCCGGTTCAGCCCCAGCATTTT.

The CDR3 loop reads CASSLFPRGSGVQETQYF. CDR3 nucleotides: TGTGCCAGCAGCTTATTTCCCCGGGGTAGCGGGGTCCAAGAGACCCAGTACTTC. The chain couples TRBV7-3 to TRBJ2-5; 8 positions match TRBD2. Germline values: CDR1 SGHTA, CDR2 FQGTGA. The ends lost 2 bases at V and 1 base at J; junction bases unmatched: 12. CDR3 length: 18 residues.

This clone appeared once. This chain connects TRBV28 to TRBJ2-7, with D possibly TRBD2 on 6 matching bases. Germline lookup yields CDR1 MDHEN and CDR2 SYDVKM. V dropped 3 bases and J dropped 1 base, with 13 bases sitting between them. The CDR3 has 15 residues. For the CDR3, the DNA is TGTGCCAGCAGTTTCAGCGGGTCCACATCCTACGAGCAGTACTTC. Translated, it gives CASSFSGSTSYEQYF.

The genes are TRBV18 and TRBJ1-5, with D possibly TRBD1 on 6 matching bases. Per the germline V gene, CDR1 is KGHSH and CDR2 is LQKENI. This CDR3 spans 15 amino acids. Trimming shortened V by 3 bases and J by 6 bases, and 15 bases separated the two germline ends. The CDR3 region has the DNA TGTGCCAGCTCACCTCGACAGGACCCAGGTCAGCCCCAGCATTTT. This codes for CASSPRQDPGQPQHF.

This chain links TRBV30 with TRBJ2-1; weak D call: TRBD2 (5 bases). Trimming took 2 bases from V and 10 from J, leaving 12 bases between them. Looked up from germline, CDR1 is GTSNPN and CDR2 is SVGIG (reference sequence). This CDR3 is 12 amino acids long. The CDR3 sequence: CAWSIEDYEQFF. The DNA of the CDR3 is TGTGCCTGGAGTATCGAAGACTACGAGCAGTTCTTC.

The rearrangement uses TRBV28 and TRBJ2-1; 14 bases map to TRBD2. From germline, CDR1 is MDHEN and CDR2 SYDVKM. CDR3 length equals 20 residues. Trimming cost V 5 bases and J 2 bases; bases outside gene matches: 14. The chain's CDR3 is CASSPRDRGLAGGAYNEQFF. DNA for the CDR3: TGTGCCAGCAGTCCAAGGGACAGAGGACTAGCGGGAGGTGCCTACAATGAGCAGTTCTTC.

Written as DNA, the CDR3 is TGTGCCAGCTCAAAAGGACAGGGTGGGGGCACTGAAGCTTTCTTT. Translation: CASSKGQGGGTEAFF. The J gene is TRBJ1-1, the V gene TRBV18; TRBD1 matches at 8 bases. This CDR3 is built from 15 residues. The V gene's germline CDR1 is KGHSH and CDR2 LQKENI. The ends lost 5 bases at V and 4 bases at J; junction bases unmatched: 9.

This clone was observed once. The genes are TRBV28 and TRBJ1-5, with TRBD1 matching over 10 bases. The V and J ends lost 6 bases and 6 bases, in that order; junction bases with no gene match: 5. This CDR3 comprises 14 residues. The germline CDR1 and CDR2 sequences are MDHEN and SYDVKM. The CDR3 region is CASSRGQGRQPQHF. The CDR3 DNA follows: TGTGCCAGCAGCCGGGGACAGGGGCGTCAGCCCCAGCATTTT.

The J gene is TRBJ2-3, the V gene TRBV24-1; D gene ambiguous. Germline V gene sequence: CDR1 KGHDR, CDR2 SFDVKD. The V end lost 4 bases, the J end lost 6 bases, and 13 bases lay between the germline ends. The CDR3 has 14 amino acids. The CDR3, as DNA: TGTGCCACCAGTGAGGAGATGTTCTCTGATACGCAGTATTTT. It encodes CATSEEMFSDTQYF.

This clone has just a few counts. V and J are TRBV5-4 and TRBJ2-3, with 7 bases lining up with TRBD2. The CDR3 has 15 amino acids. V dropped 6 bases and J dropped 1; count of bases not matched to a gene: 8. Germline assignment: CDR1 SGHNT and CDR2 YYREEE (reference sequence). CDR3 coding DNA: TGTGCCAGCACCTCGGCCCTAGCGGGCACAGATACGCAGTATTTT. It is translated as CASTSALAGTDTQYF.

The chain recombines TRBV6-6 with TRBJ2-7; TRBD1 matches 12 bases. Germline CDR1 MNHNY, CDR2 SVGAGI (reference sequence). This CDR3 is built from 14 residues. Trimming at V came to 5 bases and at J to 6 bases, leaving 5 bases not matched to a gene. CDR3 nucleotides: TGTGCCAGCAGTCCGGGACAGGGGGCCGGCGAGCAGTACTTC. As protein: CASSPGQGAGEQYF.

The CDR3 sequence is CASSISGELLYGYTF. CDR3 bases: TGTGCCAGTAGTATATCCGGGGAGCTGCTCTATGGCTACACCTTC. The chain carries TRBV19 and TRBJ1-2; D is ambiguous. Trimming removed 2 bases at V and 4 bases at J, with 14 bases between. The CDR3 length is 15 residues. Germline V gene sequence: CDR1 LNHDA, CDR2 SQIVND (reference sequence).

The CDR3 DNA reads as TGTGCCAGCAGCTTAGCGGTTAGATACAATGAGCAGTTCTTC. Translated, it gives CASSLAVRYNEQFF. The chain is built from TRBV11-2 and TRBJ2-1; D is ambiguous. Trimming removed 1 base at V and 4 bases at J, with 8 bases between. Germline V CDR1 and CDR2: SGHAT, FQNNGV. There are 14 residues in the CDR3.

The chain couples TRBV9 to TRBJ2-2, with a tentative D call TRBD2 (5 bases). The CDR3 extends over 16 amino acids. V was trimmed by 0 bases and J by 4 bases, leaving 13 bases between them. In germline, CDR1 is SGDLS, CDR2 YYNGEE. DNA for the CDR3: TGTGCCAGCAGCGTAGAAGGGAGTTTGGGCACCGGGGAGCTGTTTTTT. Translating gives CASSVEGSLGTGELFF.

V is TRBV14 and J is TRBJ2-7; a weak D match, TRBD1 (7 bases). V dropped 0 bases and J dropped 3 bases, with 15 bases sitting between them. Germline CDR1 and CDR2: SGHDN and FVKESK. The CDR3 length is 16 residues. The CDR3 DNA reads TGTGCCAGCAGCCAAGAATACGGGCAGGGGGGCTACGAGCAGTACTTC. Amino acids: CASSQEYGQGGYEQYF.

Here the CDR3 DNA reads TGCGCCAGCAGCCTCACCGGGACAGGGTCCTACGAGCAGTACTTC. It encodes CASSLTGTGSYEQYF. V is TRBV4-1 and J is TRBJ2-7, with 9 bases that match TRBD1. From germline, CDR1 is MGHRA and CDR2 YSYEKL. V lost 4 bases, J lost 1 base, and 5 bases stayed unmatched. CDR3 length: 15 amino acids.

The V and J genes are TRBV15 and TRBJ2-7; maybe TRBD2 (7 bases). V was clipped by 3 bases and J by 3 bases, with 15 bases between them. The CDR3 length is 15 residues. From germline, CDR1 is LNHNV and CDR2 YYDKDF (reference sequence). In nucleotides, the CDR3 is TGTGCCACCAGCAGTTGGGGGGGCTCGGGCTACGAGCAGTACTTC. Encoded protein: CATSSWGGSGYEQYF.

The chain has TRBV4-2 and TRBJ2-7; 12 bases agree with TRBD2. V dropped 0 bases and J dropped 4; count of bases not matched to a gene: 7. Germline V lookup: CDR1 LGHNA, CDR2 YNFKEQ. The CDR3 runs to 17 residues. CDR3 residues: CASSQDGLAGGPYEQYF. As DNA, the CDR3 is TGTGCCAGCAGCCAAGACGGCCTAGCGGGAGGGCCGTACGAGCAGTACTTC.

The chain has TRBV29-1 and TRBJ1-1, with D unresolved. CDR1 is SQVTM and CDR2 is ANQGSEA in the germline V gene. V was clipped by 1 base and J by 3 bases, with 18 bases between them. The CDR3 sequence is 16 residues long. CDR3 nucleotide sequence: TGCAGCGTTGAAGCTAGGCCTGAGAATCGGGACACTGAAGCTTTCTTT. Its protein product is CSVEARPENRDTEAFF. The variable domain in full, completed from reference TRBV29-1 and TRBJ1-1, reads SAVISQKPSRDICQRGTSLTIQCQVDSQVTMMFWYRQQPGQSLTLIATANQGSEATYESGFVIDKFPISRPNLTFSTLTVSNMSPEDSSIYLCSVEARPENRDTEAFFGQGTRLTVV.

The chain employs TRBV7-3 and TRBJ2-1, with 13 bases matching TRBD2. Per germline, CDR1 SGHTA and CDR2 FQGTGA. The CDR3 is 15 residues long. The V gene end was trimmed by 5 bases and the J gene end by 7 bases; junction bases not matched to a gene: 5. This CDR3 is CASSPRTSGGNEQFF. Here the CDR3 DNA reads TGTGCCAGCAGCCCTCGGACTAGCGGGGGAAATGAGCAGTTCTTC.

The gene calls are TRBV5-1 and TRBJ2-7; 8 nucleotides match TRBD2. This CDR3 spans 15 amino acids. V lost 4 bases to trimming and J lost 2 bases; unmatched junction nucleotides: 8. Germline CDR1 is SGHRS and CDR2 is YFSETQ. DNA for the CDR3: TGCGCCAGCAGCCGGGAGGGCCTGGGGGCCTACGAGCAGTACTTC. It translates to CASSREGLGAYEQYF.